The clone carrying this T cell receptor beta chain was found many times. This sample was taken from a study of T cells in Graves' hyperthyroidism and ophthalmopathy. Turning to the study itself: Peripheral blood collection took place at initial diagnosis, before any treatment.

Regions amplified from RNA transcripts were the TCR beta CDR3 regions. The primer set for the first-round RT-PCR of the TCR CDR3 was HTBI. MiXCR, run by TCRdb on the multiplex PCR reads, gives a single entry per CDR3 protein. Counted here are 360,000 or so distinct CDR3 sequences, roughly 18% occurring once; the ten biggest clones make up roughly a sixth. Germline V CDR1 and CDR2: SQVTM, ANQGSEA. The germline V and J ends were trimmed by 6 bases and 3 bases, with 11 bases remaining between them. This CDR3 is built from 12 residues. The receptor's source is a woman in her thirties or forties with Graves' ophthalmopathy. The sample consisted of blood. This rearrangement joins TRBV29-1 to TRBJ2-5; D is possibly TRBD1 or TRBD2 (5 bases each). The CDR3 is CSVRQTKETQYF. The CDR3 region has the DNA TGCAGCGTGCGACAGACTAAAGAGACCCAGTACTTC.